The rows below give T cell receptor beta chains drawn from one sample of a study of blood T cell repertoires in COVID-19. Profiling relied on immunoSEQ multiplex PCR, and the TCRdb table lists in-frame clones only, not all of them. This sample has about 350,000 clones; around 91% occur once, and the top ten carry more than 3%. The sample comprised peripheral blood. These receptors were obtained from a woman between 18 and 29 years old who had recovered from COVID-19. The CDR3 runs from the conserved cysteine through the conserved F or W. A D gene is named only where the DNA matches it firmly. Not every row has a clone size; where given, it reads once, few, many or a size class.

J gene | D gene | V gene | CDR3 length | clone size | CDR3 protein | CDR3 DNA
TRBJ1-1 | - | TRBV4-3 | 14 | - | CASSQAIEGTEAFF | TGCGCCAGCAGCCAAGCCATCGAGGGCACTGAAGCTTTCTTT
TRBJ2-5 | - | TRBV6-6 | 16 | - | CASSSPRGLTQETQYF | TGTGCCAGCAGTTCGCCTCGAGGACTGACCCAAGAGACCCAGTACTTC
TRBJ1-5 | TRBD1 | TRBV19 | 14 | - | CASTRDSGGQPQHF | TGTGCCAGTACCCGGGACAGTGGCGGTCAGCCCCAGCATTTT
TRBJ2-1 | TRBD2 | TRBV2 | 15 | - | CASRGNSGRRDEQFF | TGTGCCAGCAGGGGCAATAGCGGGAGGCGCGATGAGCAGTTCTTC
TRBJ1-1 | TRBD1 | TRBV11-2 | 16 | - | CASSLEPGTVDTEAFF | TGTGCCAGCAGCTTAGAACCCGGGACAGTGGACACTGAAGCTTTCTTT
TRBJ1-6 | TRBD1 | TRBV15 | 16 | - | CATSTRSGTGNSPLHF | TGTGCCACCAGCACCCGCTCCGGGACAGGGAATTCACCCCTCCACTTT
TRBJ1-2 | TRBD1 | TRBV29-1 | 16 | - | CSVDPGTGEINYGYTF | TGCAGCGTTGACCCCGGGACAGGGGAAATTAACTATGGCTACACCTTC
TRBJ2-3 | - | TRBV21-1 | 18 | - | CASSKAMPKRERTDTQYF | TGTGCCAGCAGCAAAGCCATGCCCAAGCGGGAGAGGACAGATACGCAGTATTTT
TRBJ2-3 | - | TRBV9 | 14 | - | CASSVGSSSNTQYF | TGTGCCAGCAGCGTAGGTTCTAGCTCAAATACGCAGTATTTT
TRBJ2-2 | - | TRBV6-5 | 14 | once | CASSSEGNTGELFF | TGTGCCAGCTCTAGCGAGGGAAACACCGGGGAGCTGTTTTTT
TRBJ2-1 | - | TRBV30 | 17 | - | CAWSRSHNSYSYNEQFF | TGTGCCTGGAGCCGTTCCCATAACAGTTACTCCTACAATGAGCAGTTCTTC
TRBJ2-3 | TRBD1 | TRBV19 | 16 | - | CASSEHWGQHTDTQYF | TGTGCCAGTAGTGAGCACTGGGGACAGCACACAGATACGCAGTATTTT
TRBJ2-5 | TRBD2 | TRBV9 | 15 | - | CASSVTGTSTETQYF | TGTGCCAGCAGCGTCACCGGGACTAGCACAGAGACCCAGTACTTC
TRBJ1-1 | - | TRBV27 | 14 | - | CASTPLPGGTEAFF | TGTGCCAGCACTCCGCTCCCGGGGGGCACTGAAGCTTTCTTT
TRBJ2-5 | - | TRBV6-6 | 14 | once | CASSPRENQETQYF | TGTGCCAGCAGTCCTAGGGAGAACCAAGAGACCCAGTACTTC
TRBJ2-5 | - | TRBV5-4 | 16 | - | CASSLDRGTPQETQYF | TGTGCCAGCAGCTTGGATAGGGGGACACCCCAAGAGACCCAGTACTTC
TRBJ2-1 | - | TRBV24-1 | 13 | - | CATSGEPYSEQFF | TGTGCCACCAGTGGTGAGCCTTACAGTGAGCAGTTCTTC
TRBJ1-5 | - | TRBV27 | 14 | - | CASSVAGGNQPQHF | TGTGCCAGCAGCGTCGCGGGCGGCAATCAGCCCCAGCATTTT
TRBJ2-5 | - | TRBV6-6 | 13 | - | CASSYSGEETQYF | TGTGCCAGCAGTTACTCGGGAGAAGAGACCCAGTACTTC
TRBJ1-6 | TRBD1 | TRBV6-6 | 14 | - | CASSWTGTGSPLHF | TGTGCCAGCAGTTGGACAGGGACGGGATCACCCCTCCACTTT
TRBJ1-2 | - | TRBV27 | 14 | - | CASSLGPDWGGYTF | TGTGCCAGCAGTTTGGGGCCTGATTGGGGTGGCTACACCTTC
TRBJ2-2 | TRBD2 | TRBV9 | 17 | few | CASSRGLAGVQSGELFF | TGTGCCAGCAGCCGGGGACTAGCGGGAGTTCAGTCCGGGGAGCTGTTTTTT
TRBJ2-1 | TRBD2 | TRBV12-5 | 15 | - | CASGRTSGHYNEQFF | TGTGCTAGTGGGCGGACTAGCGGACACTACAATGAGCAGTTCTTC
TRBJ2-1 | TRBD2 | TRBV6-2/TRBV6-3 | 17 | - | CASSSIRLAPPYNEQFF | TGTGCCAGCAGTTCCATCCGACTAGCGCCTCCTTACAATGAGCAGTTCTTC
TRBJ2-1 | TRBD2 | TRBV5-5 | 17 | once | CASSFGLAGGAGNEQFF | TGTGCCAGCAGCTTCGGGCTAGCGGGAGGTGCGGGAAATGAGCAGTTCTTC
TRBJ1-1 | - | TRBV5-6 | 16 | - | CASSPVFFSGKTEAFF | TGTGCCAGCAGCCCCGTGTTCTTCTCGGGGAAGACTGAAGCTTTCTTT
TRBJ1-1 | TRBD1 | TRBV10-3 | 14 | - | CAITKTGKDAEAFF | TGTGCCATCACTAAGACAGGGAAGGACGCTGAAGCTTTCTTT
TRBJ1-2 | - | TRBV7-9 | 14 | - | CASSLETGLYGYTF | TGTGCCAGCAGCTTGGAGACAGGCCTCTATGGCTACACCTTC
TRBJ1-1 | TRBD1 | TRBV20-1 | 13 | - | CSASTGVNTEAFF | TGCAGTGCTAGTACAGGGGTCAACACTGAAGCTTTCTTT
TRBJ2-4 | - | TRBV11-3 | 14 | - | CASSPVSFKNIQYF | TGTGCCAGCAGCCCGGTGAGCTTCAAAAACATTCAGTACTTC
TRBJ1-2 | - | TRBV9 | 16 | - | CASSVAQEGPDYGYTF | TGTGCCAGCAGCGTAGCTCAGGAGGGCCCAGACTATGGCTACACCTTC
TRBJ2-3 | TRBD2 | TRBV2 | 17 | - | CASLQALAGGRPDTQYF | TGTGCCAGCCTTCAGGCCCTAGCGGGAGGCAGGCCAGATACGCAGTATTTT
TRBJ2-6 | - | TRBV4-1 | 16 | - | CASSHPGFSGANVLTF | TGCGCCAGCAGCCACCCCGGGTTCTCTGGGGCCAACGTCCTGACTTTC
TRBJ1-1 | - | TRBV6-2/TRBV6-3 | 14 | - | CASSYRGVIFGAFF | TGTGCCAGCAGTTACCGGGGAGTGATCTTTGGGGCTTTCTTT
TRBJ2-3 | - | TRBV23-1 | 14 | - | CASSQLASTDTQYF | TGCGCCAGCAGTCAACTAGCGAGCACAGATACGCAGTATTTT
TRBJ1-4 | - | TRBV11-3 | 13 | - | CASRLTRNEKLFF | TGTGCCAGCAGGTTGACAAGAAATGAAAAACTGTTTTTT
TRBJ2-3 | - | TRBV29-1 | 14 | - | CSVGGLASTDTQYF | TGCAGCGTTGGGGGCTTGGCTAGCACAGATACGCAGTATTTT
TRBJ2-3 | - | TRBV4-2 | 14 | - | CASSLQSLGDTQYF | TGTGCCAGCAGCCTTCAGTCACTAGGAGATACGCAGTATTTT
TRBJ2-3 | TRBD2 | TRBV7-2 | 18 | - | CASSLGGGAREGPDTQYF | TGTGCCAGCAGCTTAGGAGGGGGTGCGCGGGAGGGCCCAGATACGCAGTATTTT
TRBJ1-2 | TRBD1 | TRBV4-3 | 13 | once | CASSRQGNYGYTF | TGCGCCAGCAGCCGACAGGGAAACTATGGCTACACCTTC
TRBJ1-2 | - | TRBV4-3 | 16 | - | CASSQDLAWQVNGYTF | TGCGCCAGCAGCCAAGATCTAGCGTGGCAGGTGAATGGCTACACCTTC
TRBJ2-3 | TRBD2 | TRBV5-1 | 15 | - | CASVDSSGSTDTQYF | TGCGCCAGTGTAGACTCTAGCGGGAGCACAGATACGCAGTATTTT
TRBJ2-1 | - | TRBV4-3 | 13 | - | CASSQTLLNEQFF | TGCGCCAGCAGCCAAACCCTCCTAAATGAGCAGTTCTTC
TRBJ1-3 | TRBD1 | TRBV28 | 15 | - | CASSGQGFTGNTIYF | TGTGCCAGCAGTGGACAGGGGTTTACTGGAAACACCATATATTTT
TRBJ2-3 | - | TRBV6-2/TRBV6-3 | 18 | once | CASSYHSGQGRGTDTQYF | TGTGCCAGCAGTTACCACTCGGGCCAAGGGAGAGGCACAGATACGCAGTATTTT
TRBJ1-2 | - | TRBV4-3 | 14 | - | CASSQVPRGYGYTF | TGCGCCAGCAGCCAAGTACCTAGGGGCTATGGCTACACCTTC
TRBJ1-5 | - | TRBV25-1 | 14 | few | CASSETGMSQPQHF | TGTGCCAGCAGTGAAACAGGGATGAGCCAGCCCCAGCATTTT
TRBJ2-1 | TRBD1 | TRBV11-3 | 14 | - | CASSLRWGQGVLIF | TGTGCCAGCAGCCTACGCTGGGGACAGGGGGTTCTGATCTTC
TRBJ1-1 | - | TRBV5-1 | 14 | - | CASSFQGWNTEAFF | TGCGCCAGCAGCTTTCAGGGCTGGAACACTGAAGCTTTCTTT
TRBJ2-3 | - | TRBV9 | 13 | - | CASSVGGGDTQYF | TGTGCCAGCAGCGTGGGGGGAGGAGATACGCAGTATTTT
TRBJ1-5 | - | TRBV18 | 14 | - | CASPWGGGNQPQHF | TGTGCCAGTCCTTGGGGGGGCGGCAATCAGCCCCAGCATTTT
TRBJ1-3 | - | TRBV3-1/TRBV3-2 | 17 | few | CASSHPRAASAGNTIYF | TGTGCCAGCAGCCATCCCAGGGCGGCGTCAGCTGGAAACACCATATATTTT
TRBJ2-3 | TRBD2 | TRBV7-9 | 13 | - | CASSEAGVDTQYF | TGTGCCAGCAGCGAAGCGGGAGTAGATACGCAGTATTTT
TRBJ2-1 | TRBD2 | TRBV2 | 18 | - | CASSDIISGVSFRNEQFF | TGTGCCAGCAGTGATATAATCAGCGGGGTATCCTTTCGCAATGAGCAGTTCTTC